This TCR beta chain appears in the sequencing data of a study of cytomegalovirus exposure and HLA in healthy donors. Note on this clone: Its antigen is still unknown.

Findings and limits, study-wide: CMV serostatus was the only immune exposure information that was available. Most sequenced TCRs were rare (though some public TCRs occurred in many donors). TCR beta V segments were, for the most part, productive about 87% or about 30% of the time in an earlier analysis. There were reportedly fewer N-insertions in an Asian-associated ancestry cluster than the roughly 670-donor mean, in a later analysis.

In the PCR, 60 Vbeta and 13 Jbeta primers were used. The data were produced by immunoSEQ multiplex PCR, yet TCRdb's version contains in-frame clones alone and is incomplete. The data hold fewer than 250,000 clones, with 75% to 80% observed a single time. The CDR3 contains 14 residues. V was clipped by 8 bases and J by 7 bases, with 18 bases between them. Per the germline V gene, CDR1 is MNHNS and CDR2 is SASEGT. The receptor was derived from a man younger than 30 in good health and CMV-seronegative. The sample was PBMCs. The chain couples TRBV6-1 to TRBJ1-5; D is unclear. The CDR3 DNA follows: TGTGCCAGCGGGATTCGGGGAGGAGGCCAGCCCCAGCATTTT. It translates to CASGIRGGGQPQHF.